A single T cell receptor beta chain is shown here with its context. Its antigen remains unknown. The CDR3 is made up of 12 amino acids. V dropped 2 bases and J dropped 4 bases, with 5 bases sitting between them. Germline CDR1 KGHSH, CDR2 LQKENI. The record originates from a study of cytotoxic CD8 clonotypes in ibrutinib-treated CLL. Study outcomes and limitations: Clonality grew at ibrutinib response; at progression, it decreased back toward baseline.

Data came from immunoSEQ multiplex PCR; TCRdb stores just in-frame clones and leaves some out. The sample consists of about 92,000 clones, approximately 77% of them appearing once. This clonotype was obtained from a human donor with chronic lymphocytic leukemia. Here the sequenced sample was PBMCs, taken after 24 months of ibrutinib treatment. The chain uses TRBV18 and TRBJ1-1; D remains ambiguous. This CDR3 reads CASSPGSTEAFF. CDR3 DNA: TGTGCCAGCTCACCAGGCAGCACTGAAGCTTTCTTT.